This T cell receptor (beta chain) was identified in a study of blood T cell repertoires in COVID-19. For the study at large: Spain, Italy and the United States supplied samples that represented acute and convalescent COVID-19. Sample material is recorded as cDNA or gDNA derived from T cells, B-cell-depleted T cells, or PBMCs.

Authors' processing steps: Cell counts per sample came from amplifying reference gene primers. The table came from immunoSEQ multiplex PCR; TCRdb's copy has only in-frame clones and leaves some out. V and J calls plus clone size are reproduced from that table; the DNA served to infer D and trimming. The table records around 72,000 clones, over 65% of them present only once. In germline, CDR1 is LNHDA, CDR2 SQIVND (reference sequence). CDR3 size: 16 residues. Trimming removed 1 base from V and 8 bases from J, with 17 bases in between. The V and J genes are TRBV19 and TRBJ1-4, with D possibly being TRBD1 (5 bases). The sample comprised peripheral blood. This clonotype was obtained from a woman of 80 years or more with acute or convalescent COVID-19. The CDR3, as DNA: TGTGCCAGTAGTATAGGCTCAGGGAGGGCAAACGAAAAACTGTTTTTT. This sequence encodes CASSIGSGRANEKLFF.